Shown below are 21 T cell receptor beta chains from a single sample sequenced in a study of prognosis after radiotherapy for stage I lung cancer (dated by TCRdb to the early 2020s). The sequencer listed for this sample is Illumina HiSeq 3000. The TCR beta CDR3 region was amplified from genomic DNA by two rounds of multiplex PCR. In the first round of PCR, primers specific to each TRBV and TRBJ gene were used, and the primer sequences are filed in Chinese patent CN105087789A. TCRdb reanalyzed the raw reads on its own, using fastp at Q25 for trimming and MiXCR for clone calling, and kept in-frame beta chains. Every CDR3 protein is listed once, alongside the most common genes and DNA of its rows. Counted in this sample were some 56,000 distinct CDR3 sequences; about 26% of them appeared once. The ten largest clonotypes hold around 6.8% of the sample. Sequencing was performed on PBMCs, taken before or after stereotactic body radiation therapy (not recorded which). Receptors originate from a donor of 50 years or more with non-small cell lung cancer.

Concerning this clonotype itself: A much larger clone lies one base from this, so it may be a read error. V usage is TRBV19 and J usage is TRBJ1-1; D unclear. The CDR3 is 13 residues long. CDR1 is LNHDA, CDR2 SQIVND, per germline (reference sequence). The CDR3 region is CASSRRMNTESFF. Written as DNA, the CDR3 is TGTGCCAGTAGTAGACGGATGAACACTGAATCTTTCTTT.

Note on this clonotype: A much larger clone is a single base away; this may be a read error. V usage is TRBV3-1 and J usage is TRBJ2-1; the match to TRBD2 covers 12 bases. The CDR3 is 13 amino acids. Germline V lookup: CDR1 LGHDT, CDR2 YNNKEL (reference sequence). V lost 7 bases, J lost 10 bases, and 5 bases stayed unmatched. The CDR3 loop reads CASIHGTSGEQFF. In nucleotides, the CDR3 is TGTGCCAGCATCCACGGGACTAGCGGGGAGCAGTTCTTC.

This clonotype was seen only a few times. This could be a read error, since a much larger clone is one nucleotide away. It is likely a read error, because the conserved phenylalanine at the end of the CDR3 is missing. CDR3 sequence (DNA): TGTGCCAGCAGTGTACCGGGACAGGGGCTGGGGGGCTACACCTCC. Protein sequence: CASSVPGQGLGGYTS. The V gene is TRBV6-2 or TRBV6-3, the J gene TRBJ1-2, with 10 bases fitting TRBD1. With 5 bases clipped from V and 8 bases from J, the junction kept 11 bases outside the gene matches. CDR1 MNHEY and CDR2 SVGEGT come from the germline V gene. The CDR3 extends over 15 amino acids.

This clonotype occurred many times. V is TRBV3-1 and J is TRBJ1-1; D remains unclear. Germline loops: CDR1 LGHDT, CDR2 YNNKEL (reference sequence). The CDR3 contains 14 residues. V lost 3 bases and J lost 3, with 11 bases in between. CDR3 coding DNA: TGTGCCAGCAGCCACGAGTATATGCACACTGAAGCTTTCTTT. As protein: CASSHEYMHTEAFF.

In the case of this clonotype: A much larger clone sits a single nucleotide away, making a read error possible. The chain joins TRBV24-1 to TRBJ1-1, with D perhaps matching TRBD1 (5 bases). Trimming removed 0 bases from V and 11 bases from J, with 15 bases in between. The CDR3 loop spans 14 amino acids. Germline V CDR1 and CDR2: KGHDR, SFDVKD. The CDR3 protein is CATSDLIGTGGAFF. As DNA, the CDR3 is TGTGCCACCAGTGATTTGATAGGGACCGGAGGGGCTTTCTTT.

In this sample, this clonotype turned up many times. The V and J genes are TRBV4-3 and TRBJ1-1; D is uncertain. V lost 3 bases and J lost 4, with 12 bases in between. The CDR3 is 14 residues long. Germline lookup yields CDR1 LGHNA and CDR2 YSLEER. The CDR3 loop reads CASSQVIRSTEAFF. The CDR3, as DNA: TGCGCCAGCAGCCAGGTAATAAGATCCACTGAAGCTTTCTTT.

Turning to this clonotype: The CDR3 ends on some other residue instead of the conserved phenylalanine or tryptophan, so this is likely a read error. The limits of the CDR3 on the DNA are not certain, so only TCRdb's listed CDR3 is given. This chain links TRBV2 with TRBJ2-1. Germline CDR1 SNHLY, CDR2 FYNNEI. The length of the CDR3 is 15 amino acids, counting both ends. The CDR3 loop reads CASSWSVGLDNEQLS.

This clonotype has ten or more counts. The rearrangement joins TRBV12-3 or TRBV12-4 to TRBJ1-2; 9 nucleotides agree with TRBD1. V lost 5 bases to trimming and J lost 7 bases; unmatched junction nucleotides: 8. The CDR3 loop spans 14 amino acids. The CDR3: CASSATGTGFGYTF. The CDR3 DNA is TGTGCCAGCAGTGCCACAGGGACAGGGTTTGGCTACACCTTC.

There are many counts of this clonotype. The rearrangement uses TRBV5-6 and TRBJ2-7; 10 positions agree with TRBD1. The length of the CDR3 is 15 residues. With 3 bases clipped from V and 5 bases from J, the junction kept 8 bases outside the gene matches. The germline V gene encodes CDR1 SGHDT and CDR2 YYEEEE. CDR3 sequence reads: CASSSKSGTGDEQYF. The CDR3 region has the DNA TGTGCCAGCAGCTCCAAATCCGGGACAGGGGACGAGCAGTACTTC.

This chain connects TRBV2 to TRBJ1-2; D unclear. The CDR3 contains 12 residues. Trimming stripped 4 bases from V and 9 bases from J, with 12 bases between. Germline V gene data show CDR1 as SNHLY and CDR2 as FYNNEI. CDR3 nucleotides: TGTGCCAGCAGTGCGGGCGTAGGTTGCTACACCTTC. Amino acids: CASSAGVGCYTF.

With respect to this clonotype: One base separates it from a far larger clone, so it is likely a read error. The genes are TRBV6-4 and TRBJ1-5, with D unclear. Germline lookup yields CDR1 MRHNA and CDR2 SNTAGT. This CDR3 has 13 amino acids. Trimming shortened V by 7 bases and J by 8 bases, and 15 bases separated the two germline ends. As DNA, the CDR3 is TGTGCCAGCACCTTAGCGGGCGATAAGCCCCAGCATTTT. This translates into CASTLAGDKPQHF.

This clonotype appeared many times. The CDR3 sequence: CASSPRGGDTQYF. In nucleotides, the CDR3 is TGTGCCAGCAGTCCCCGGGGGGGAGATACGCAGTATTTT. V gene TRBV6-1 combines with J gene TRBJ2-3, with 8 bases identical to TRBD2. Germline CDR1 and CDR2: MNHNS and SASEGT. J was trimmed by 5 bases and V by 5 bases; bases with no gene match: 3. This CDR3 is built from 13 residues.

This clonotype was found many times. J is TRBJ1-5 and V is TRBV19, with 7 bases identical to TRBD1. V lost 4 bases and J lost 5; bases outside the gene matches: 5. The CDR3 covers 14 residues. The V gene's germline CDR1 is LNHDA and CDR2 SQIVND (reference sequence). The CDR3 sequence: CASSTQQGYQPQHF. The CDR3 DNA reads TGTGCCAGTAGTACCCAACAGGGGTATCAGCCCCAGCATTTT.

This clonotype came up many times. This sequence joins TRBV28 and TRBJ1-1; D ambiguous. Germline V lookup: CDR1 MDHEN, CDR2 SYDVKM. V lost 3 bases and J lost 1, with 15 bases in between. The length of the CDR3 is 16 residues. The chain's CDR3 is CASSFGRHLTNTEAFF. For the CDR3, the DNA is TGTGCCAGCAGTTTCGGCAGGCACTTGACGAACACTGAAGCTTTCTTT.

This clonotype has at least ten counts. This chain uses TRBV9 with TRBJ2-3; D gene uncertain. CDR3 size: 16 residues. V shed 0 bases and J shed 1 base, with 12 bases lying between them. Germline V CDR1 and CDR2: SGDLS, YYNGEE. Here the CDR3 DNA reads TGTGCCAGCAGCGTAGGAGACATGACCCGCACAGATACGCAGTATTTT. Amino acid sequence: CASSVGDMTRTDTQYF.

Many counts were recorded for this clonotype. The chain has TRBV7-2 and TRBJ1-1, with D possibly being TRBD1 (6 bases). V lost 7 bases and J lost 4, with 13 bases in between. The germline V gene has CDR1 SGHTA and CDR2 FQGNSA. This CDR3 region has 13 residues. The CDR3 DNA sequence: TGTGCCAGCACTGGACAGACGTTCACTGAAGCTTTCTTT. Amino acids: CASTGQTFTEAFF.

This clonotype was seen many times. The genes are TRBV19 and TRBJ1-1; possibly TRBD1 for D (5 bases). The CDR3 extends over 13 amino acids. Deletions cut 2 bases from V and 1 base from J, with 5 bases between. CDR1 is LNHDA, CDR2 SQIVND, per germline (reference sequence). This CDR3 reads CASSITGNTEAFF. The CDR3 region has the DNA TGTGCCAGTAGTATAACAGGGAACACTGAAGCTTTCTTT.

The V and J genes are TRBV27 and TRBJ1-4, with D possibly being TRBD1 (5 bases). The CDR3 is 13 amino acids. Trimming took 4 bases from V and 11 from J, leaving 14 bases between them. Germline V gene sequence: CDR1 MNHEY, CDR2 SMNVEV (reference sequence). The CDR3 bases are TGTGCCAGCAGTTCGAGGGACCCAAGCAAACTGTTTTTT. Protein: CASSSRDPSKLFF.

Points on this clonotype: It differs at one base from a far larger clone, so likely a read error. The J gene is TRBJ1-1, the V gene TRBV6-9; weak D call: TRBD1 (5 bases). This CDR3 has 14 amino acids. Per the germline V gene, CDR1 is MNHGY and CDR2 is SVAAGI. As DNA, the CDR3 is TGTTCCAGCAGTTACCAAGTTGGGGGGACTGAAGCTTTCTTT. The encoded protein is CSSSYQVGGTEAFF.

Ten or more counts support this clonotype. The chain joins TRBV6-1 to TRBJ1-2, with D hard to call. The germline V gene has CDR1 MNHNS and CDR2 SASEGT. V was pared by 8 bases and J by 4 bases, with 8 bases between. CDR3 length equals 11 residues. The CDR3 here is CASDTLYGYTF. The DNA of the CDR3 is TGTGCCAGCGACACACTCTATGGCTACACCTTC.

This clonotype was seen at least ten times. This chain connects TRBV29-1 to TRBJ2-2; 9 bases are a match to TRBD1. This CDR3 region has 17 residues. The ends lost 7 bases at V and 3 bases at J; junction bases unmatched: 15. Germline V gives CDR1 SQVTM, CDR2 ANQGSEA. Written as DNA, the CDR3 is TGCAGCGGCGGTTCCGGGACAGGGCGTTGGGACACCGGGGAGCTGTTTTTT. As protein: CSGGSGTGRWDTGELFF.